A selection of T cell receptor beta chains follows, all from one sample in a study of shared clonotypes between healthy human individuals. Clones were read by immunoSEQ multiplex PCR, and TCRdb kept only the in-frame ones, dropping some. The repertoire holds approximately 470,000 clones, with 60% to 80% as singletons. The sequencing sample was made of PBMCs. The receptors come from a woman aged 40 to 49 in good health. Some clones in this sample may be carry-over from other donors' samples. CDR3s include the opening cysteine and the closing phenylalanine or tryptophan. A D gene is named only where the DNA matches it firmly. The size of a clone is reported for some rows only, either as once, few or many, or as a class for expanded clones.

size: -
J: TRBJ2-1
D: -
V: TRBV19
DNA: TGTGCCAGTACCTCGCGCGTGCGCAACAATGAGCAGTTCTTC
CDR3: CASTSRVRNNEQFF

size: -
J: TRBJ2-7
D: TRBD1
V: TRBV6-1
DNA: TGTGCCAGCATACGGGACAGAGCGCACGAGCAGTACTTC
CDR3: CASIRDRAHEQYF

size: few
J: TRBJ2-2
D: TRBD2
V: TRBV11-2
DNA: TGTGCCAGCAGCTCCAGCGGGAAAGGCGGGGAGCTGTTTTTT
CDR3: CASSSSGKGGELFF

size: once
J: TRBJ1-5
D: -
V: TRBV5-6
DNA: TGTGCCAGCAGCTTCGGGCCCCTGACAACTAGCAATCAGCCCCAGCATTTT
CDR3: CASSFGPLTTSNQPQHF

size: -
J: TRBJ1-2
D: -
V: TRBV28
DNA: TGTGCCAGCCGGGCAGGGAACTATGGCTACACCTTC
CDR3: CASRAGNYGYTF

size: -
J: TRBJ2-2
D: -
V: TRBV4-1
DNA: TGCGCCAGCAGCCATTACGGACAGAACACCGGGGAGCTGTTTTTT
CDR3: CASSHYGQNTGELFF

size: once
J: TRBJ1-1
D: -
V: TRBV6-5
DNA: TGTGCCAGCAGTTACTCGGACACCCTGAACACTGAAGCTTTCTTT
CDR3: CASSYSDTLNTEAFF

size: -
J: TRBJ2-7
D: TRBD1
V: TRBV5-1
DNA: TGCGCCAGCAGCCCCCGACAGGGCCATTCCTACGAGCAGTACTTC
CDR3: CASSPRQGHSYEQYF

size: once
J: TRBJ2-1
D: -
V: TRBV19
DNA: TGTGCCAGTAGTGTATCCGTGAGCTCCTACAATGAGCAGTTCTTC
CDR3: CASSVSVSSYNEQFF

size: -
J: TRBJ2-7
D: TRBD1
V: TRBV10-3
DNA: TGTGCCAGCAGTTCGGACAGGGGGATGGGCGAGCAGTACTTC
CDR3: CASSSDRGMGEQYF